This T cell receptor beta chain was found in a study of beta chain features in type 1 diabetes. For this clone: Antigen: not known.

Isolated RNA was reverse transcribed in full, so expressed TCRB transcripts were sequenced. Profiled with immunoSEQ multiplex PCR; TCRdb holds only in-frame clones, not every one. The data show about 360,000 clones, roughly 12% seen once. Study observations and caveats: At VDJ recombination sites, type 1 diabetes patients had fewer insertions and more deleted nucleotides.

The sequence was obtained from a man aged 18 to 30 in good health. The sequenced material came from naive CD4+ T cells from blood.

CDR3 sequence: CASSVGQVTYNEQFF. The DNA of the CDR3 is TGTGCCAGCAGCGTAGGCCAGGTTACCTACAATGAGCAGTTCTTC. J is TRBJ2-1 and V is TRBV9; D not resolved. Germline V gene lookup returns CDR1 SGDLS and CDR2 YYNGEE. V was trimmed by 0 bases and J by 2 bases, leaving 9 bases between them. This CDR3 has 15 amino acids. The full variable domain, its missing parts supplied by reference TRBV9 and TRBJ2-1, is DSGVTQTPKHLITATGQRVTLRCSPRSGDLSVYWYQQSLDQGLQFLIQYYNGEERAKGNILERFSAQQFPDLHSELNLSSLELGDSALYFCASSVGQVTYNEQFFGPGTRLTVL.